The 26 T cell receptor beta chains in this list originate from one sample, sequenced in a study of control samples from healthy donors and cancer patients. TCRdb's table, derived via immunoSEQ multiplex PCR, lists solely in-frame clones and lacks some. The sample lists approximately 82,000 clones; about 89% were seen once. Sequencing was done on a sample of blood. The source is a man over 45 in good health.

The CDR3 loop reads CASSIMGRVSGTEAFF. CDR3 nucleotide sequence: TGTGCCAGTAGTATAATGGGCAGGGTAAGCGGCACTGAAGCTTTCTTT. The rearrangement links TRBV19 to TRBJ1-1; a weak D match, TRBD1 (5 bases). Trimming removed 2 bases from V and 4 bases from J, with 17 bases in between. Germline-derived CDR1 and CDR2 are LNHDA and SQIVND (reference sequence). The CDR3 runs 16 residues.

This chain connects TRBV18 to TRBJ1-1, with 7 bases matching TRBD1. The CDR3 is 12 amino acids. Germline V CDR1 and CDR2: KGHSH, LQKENI. J gave up 10 bases and V 3 bases, and 5 bases lay outside the gene matches. The CDR3 loop reads CASSPGQVAAFF. As DNA, the CDR3 is TGTGCCAGCTCACCTGGACAGGTGGCAGCTTTCTTT.

The chain combines TRBV9 with TRBJ2-7; tentative D call: TRBD2 (5 bases). Between the trimmed V and J ends, which lost 4 bases and 0 bases, there was a span of 11 bases. Germline V CDR1 and CDR2: SGDLS, YYNGEE. The CDR3 is 14 residues long. The CDR3 loop is CASSPFGSSYEQYV. The CDR3 DNA is TGTGCCAGCAGCCCCTTTGGGAGCTCCTACGAGCAGTACGTC.

The rearrangement uses TRBV6-2 or TRBV6-3 and TRBJ2-7; TRBD1 matches at 10 bases. The germline V gene has CDR1 MNHEY and CDR2 SVGEGT. V trimming: 4 bases; J trimming: 2 bases; junction bases outside the gene matches: 8. CDR3 length: 16 residues. The CDR3 DNA reads TGTGCCAGCAGTTCAGTTGGGACAGGGGACCCCTACGAGCAGTACTTC. This codes for CASSSVGTGDPYEQYF.

The chain uses TRBV28 and TRBJ1-3; no definite D call. This CDR3 is built from 13 residues. V shed 8 bases and J shed 0 bases, with 8 bases lying between them. Germline loops: CDR1 MDHEN, CDR2 SYDVKM. CDR3 sequence: CASSGNSGNTIYF. The CDR3 bases are TGTGCCAGCTCGGGGAACTCTGGAAACACCATATATTTT.

The gene calls are TRBV5-5 and TRBJ2-7; D not certain. The CDR3 runs 13 residues. Trimming left V 0 bases short and J 1 base short, with 5 bases between. Germline V lookup: CDR1 SGHKS, CDR2 YYEKEE (reference sequence). The CDR3 loop is CASSLDISYEQYF. The CDR3 bases are TGTGCCAGCAGCTTGGACATTTCCTACGAGCAGTACTTC.

This chain connects TRBV6-2 or TRBV6-3 to TRBJ1-5, with D unclear. V was clipped by 2 bases and J by 11 bases, with 10 bases between them. Germline V CDR1 and CDR2: MNHEY, SVGEGT. This CDR3 has 12 residues. The DNA of the CDR3 is TGTGCCAGCAGTTACGGGCAGAGGGCCCAGCATTTT. Amino acid sequence: CASSYGQRAQHF.

This chain links TRBV24-1 with TRBJ2-7; tentatively, D is TRBD2 (5 bases). CDR1 KGHDR and CDR2 SFDVKD come from the germline V gene. V lost 9 bases, J lost 2 bases, and 16 bases lay in between. This CDR3 is built from 14 residues. CDR3 loop: CATDRGNGPYEQYV. CDR3 sequence (DNA): TGTGCCACCGATCGGGGTAATGGTCCCTACGAGCAGTACGTC.

The genes are TRBV3-1 (or the pseudogene TRBV3-2) and TRBJ1-2; D is unresolved. The V and J ends lost 0 bases and 0 bases respectively, with 11 bases between them. The CDR3 length is 16 residues. The germline V gene encodes CDR1 LGHDT and CDR2 YNNKEL (reference sequence). CDR3 loop: CASSQDPTAANYGYTF. In DNA form, the CDR3 reads TGTGCCAGCAGCCAAGATCCGACGGCAGCTAACTATGGCTACACCTTC.

The chain has TRBV30 and TRBJ2-7, with 10 bases matching TRBD2. With 1 base clipped from V and 5 bases from J, the junction kept 8 bases outside the gene matches. CDR3 length equals 15 residues. CDR1 is GTSNPN, CDR2 SVGIG, per germline (reference sequence). CDR3: CAWSESSGRFNEQYF. The CDR3 nucleotides are TGTGCCTGGAGTGAGAGTAGCGGGAGGTTCAACGAGCAGTACTTC.

The chain joins TRBV2 to TRBJ2-7, with 12 bases fitting TRBD2. CDR1 is SNHLY and CDR2 is FYNNEI in the germline V gene. The CDR3 sequence is 16 residues long. V lost 8 bases, J lost 7 bases, and 15 bases stayed unmatched. The CDR3 protein is CASSAATSGSKGEQYF. The CDR3 DNA follows: TGTGCCAGCTCCGCCGCGACTAGCGGGAGCAAGGGGGAGCAGTACTTC.

The genes are TRBV18 and TRBJ2-1; 10 bases map to TRBD1. Germline lookup yields CDR1 KGHSH and CDR2 LQKENI. J was trimmed by 2 bases and V by 3 bases; bases with no gene match: 4. The CDR3 has 16 amino acids. The CDR3 here is CASSPGDRGTYNEQFF. The CDR3 coding sequence is TGTGCCAGCTCACCCGGGGACAGGGGCACCTACAATGAGCAGTTCTTC.

The chain links TRBV24-1 to TRBJ1-1; D uncertain. Germline V gene lookup returns CDR1 KGHDR and CDR2 SFDVKD. CDR3 size: 15 residues. The V end was cut by 9 bases, the J end by 3 bases, with 19 bases between. CDR3 loop: CATSPGSGSDTEAFF. CDR3 DNA: TGTGCCACCTCCCCAGGTAGCGGGTCGGACACTGAAGCTTTCTTT.

The rearrangement uses TRBV4-1 and TRBJ1-2, with TRBD1 identical over 7 bases. Per germline, CDR1 MGHRA and CDR2 YSYEKL. The CDR3 has 15 residues. The V gene end was trimmed by 5 bases and the J gene end by 3 bases; junction bases not matched to a gene: 9. DNA of the CDR3: TGCGCCAGCAGCTCACATACAGGGGATTACTATGGCTACACCTTC. This encodes CASSSHTGDYYGYTF.

The chain uses TRBV24-1 and TRBJ1-5; D possibly corresponds to TRBD1 (6 bases). The ends were cut back, 9 bases at V and 5 bases at J, with 19 bases in the middle. The CDR3 is made up of 15 amino acids. CDR1 and CDR2 (germline): KGHDR, SFDVKD. The CDR3 loop is CATSPRGAGHQPQHF. CDR3 bases: TGTGCCACCTCGCCCAGGGGAGCGGGGCATCAGCCCCAGCATTTT.

The chain combines TRBV7-6 with TRBJ2-5; D gene ambiguous. The CDR3 sequence is 13 residues long. Trimming cost V 1 base and J 2 bases, with 5 bases left between them. Germline-derived CDR1 and CDR2 are SGHVS and FNYEAQ. CDR3 region: CASSLDKQETQYF. Written as DNA, the CDR3 is TGTGCCAGCAGCTTAGACAAGCAAGAGACCCAGTACTTC.

This clone was found a few times. This rearrangement joins TRBV2 to TRBJ2-5, with D tentatively TRBD1 (6 bases). The CDR3 sequence is 12 residues long. CDR1 is SNHLY and CDR2 is FYNNEI in the germline V gene. Trimming took off 3 bases at V and 9 bases at J, with 11 bases between the two ends. Written as DNA, the CDR3 is TGTGCCAGCAGTGATTTAGAGGGGGCCCAGTACTTC. This sequence encodes CASSDLEGAQYF.

This clone was seen once. The rearrangement uses TRBV7-9 and TRBJ2-1; TRBD2 aligns across 9 bases. The CDR3 length is 15 residues. Germline CDR1 is SEHNR and CDR2 is FQNEAQ (reference sequence). Germline trimming cut 5 bases from V and 3 bases from J; bases unmatched to any gene: 5. CDR3 DNA: TGTGCCAGCAGCCATAGCGGGAGATTCTACAATGAGCAGTTCTTC. Protein: CASSHSGRFYNEQFF.

This clone was picked up a small number of times. The V and J genes are TRBV7-2 and TRBJ2-1; D gene ambiguous. This CDR3 is 14 amino acids long. Trimming removed 0 bases from V and 0 bases from J, with 3 bases in between. From germline, CDR1 is SGHTA and CDR2 FQGNSA. This CDR3 is CASSLAISYNEQFF. DNA of the CDR3: TGTGCCAGCAGCTTAGCGATCTCCTACAATGAGCAGTTCTTC.

The chain has TRBV11-2 and TRBJ1-2; 10 bases line up with TRBD1. CDR1 is SGHAT and CDR2 is FQNNGV in the germline V gene. Trimming took 4 bases from V and 0 from J; bases not matched to a gene: 8. The CDR3 is 17 amino acids. The CDR3 nucleotides read TGTGCCAGCAGCTCGTACCGGGACAGGGGATCTAACTATGGCTACACCTTC. Its protein is CASSSYRDRGSNYGYTF.

This clone was seen a handful of times. The rearrangement links TRBV18 to TRBJ1-6; the D gene is possibly TRBD1 (5 bases). With 1 base removed from V and 9 bases from J, the gap between germline ends came to 7 bases. The CDR3 spans 13 residues. Per germline, CDR1 KGHSH and CDR2 LQKENI. CDR3 in amino acids: CASSPQGASPLHF. DNA of the CDR3: TGTGCCAGCTCACCACAAGGGGCTTCACCCCTCCACTTT. Full variable domain (remainder filled in from reference TRBV18 and TRBJ1-6): NAGVMQNPRHLVRRRGQEARLRCSPMKGHSHVYWYRQLPEEGLKFMVYLQKENIIDESGMPKERFSAEFPKEGPSILRIQQVVRGDSAAYFCASSPQGASPLHFGNGTRLTVT.

This clone was seen only a few times. The CDR3 loop reads CASSSSRLAEGVYEQYF. Here the CDR3 DNA reads TGTGCCAGCAGCTCGAGCAGGCTAGCGGAAGGGGTCTACGAGCAGTACTTC. The V call is TRBV7-2, the J call TRBJ2-7, with TRBD2 matching 7 bases. The CDR3 covers 17 residues. J was trimmed by 3 bases and V by 4 bases; bases with no gene match: 15. Germline values: CDR1 SGHTA, CDR2 FQGNSA.

This clone has just a few counts. J is TRBJ1-6 and V is TRBV30; D unclear. The CDR3 totals 16 residues. V was pared by 3 bases and J by 0 bases, with 12 bases between. Per the germline V gene, CDR1 is GTSNPN and CDR2 is SVGIG (reference sequence). The CDR3 sequence: CAWRALARSYNSPLHF. The CDR3 nucleotides are TGTGCCTGGAGGGCCCTTGCGCGCTCCTATAATTCACCCCTCCACTTT.

CDR3 region: CASSQNFDWAPRQFF. The CDR3 DNA follows: TGCGCCAGCAGCCAGAACTTCGACTGGGCCCCTCGGCAGTTCTTC. This sequence joins TRBV4-3 and TRBJ2-1; D unresolved. This CDR3 region has 15 residues. Germline V gene sequence: CDR1 LGHNA, CDR2 YSLEER. V shed 3 bases and J shed 12 bases, with 21 bases lying between them.

This rearrangement joins TRBV5-1 to TRBJ1-2; possible D gene TRBD1, 5 bases. Germline CDR1 reads SGHRS; CDR2 reads YFSETQ. Trimming took off 0 bases at V and 2 bases at J, with 8 bases between the two ends. The CDR3 sequence is 14 residues long. CDR3 in amino acids: CASSLGQKNYGYTF. In DNA, the CDR3 is TGCGCCAGCAGCTTGGGACAGAAGAACTATGGCTACACCTTC.

The chain is built from TRBV4-3 and TRBJ2-7, with D possibly TRBD2 on 6 matching bases. The germline gives CDR1 LGHNA, CDR2 YSLEER. The V end was cut by 2 bases, the J end by 5 bases, with 16 bases between. The CDR3 is 15 amino acids. Here the CDR3 DNA reads TGCGCCAGCAGCCAAACCAGATGGAGGGGCCACGAGCAGTACTTC. This translates into CASSQTRWRGHEQYF.